The following is a T cell receptor beta chain sequence with its context. What it binds is unknown. Clones were read by immunoSEQ multiplex PCR, and TCRdb kept only the in-frame ones, dropping some. The data contain 42,000 or so clones, roughly 80% of them singletons. This record comes from a study of OX40 agonist ivuxolimab in advanced cancers. At the level of the study: Participants could have had prior anti-PD-1, anti-PD-L1 or anti-CTLA-4 therapy, and about 40% had some. Findings of the study overall: CD8+ T cells (on average) carried more expanded clones than CD4+ T cells. Dosing at 0.1 to 3.0 mg/kg was accompanied by clonal expansion of CD4+ and CD8+ blood T cells by week 6.

This sample comprised CD4+ or CD8+ T cells sorted from blood, obtained in a trial of the OX40 agonist ivuxolimab. This clonotype originated in an adult with an advanced solid tumor such as melanoma, head and neck, liver or kidney cancer.

CDR3 sequence: CASSHSGGGTQYF. In DNA, the CDR3 is TGTGCCAGCAGCCACAGCGGAGGAGGGACCCAGTACTTC. The chain carries TRBV27 and TRBJ2-5; the D gene is possibly TRBD2 (5 bases). Germline loops: CDR1 MNHEY, CDR2 SMNVEV (reference sequence). The V gene lost 6 bases and the J gene lost 7 bases, with 15 bases spanning the gap. The CDR3 sequence is 13 residues long.